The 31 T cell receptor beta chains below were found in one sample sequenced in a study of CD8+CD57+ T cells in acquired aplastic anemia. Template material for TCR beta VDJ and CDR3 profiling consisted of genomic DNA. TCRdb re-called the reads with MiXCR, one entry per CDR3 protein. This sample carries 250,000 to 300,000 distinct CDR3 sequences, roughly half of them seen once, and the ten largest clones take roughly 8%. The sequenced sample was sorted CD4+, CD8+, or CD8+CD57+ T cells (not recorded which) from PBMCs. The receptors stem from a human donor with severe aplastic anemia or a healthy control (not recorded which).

CDR3: CASSSFSSRDNQPQHF. The CDR3 bases are TGTGCCAGCAGTTCCTTCTCATCAAGGGACAATCAGCCCCAGCATTTT. V gene TRBV14 combines with J gene TRBJ1-5; D ambiguous. This CDR3 contains 16 residues. Germline loops: CDR1 SGHDN, CDR2 FVKESK. V shed 6 bases and J shed 3 bases, with 18 bases lying between them.

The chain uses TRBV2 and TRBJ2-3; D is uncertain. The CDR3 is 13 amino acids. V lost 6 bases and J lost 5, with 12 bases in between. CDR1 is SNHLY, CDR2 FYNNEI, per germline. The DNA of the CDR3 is TGTGCCAGCAGCCCCGTGCCCGGAGATACGCAGTATTTT. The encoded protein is CASSPVPGDTQYF.

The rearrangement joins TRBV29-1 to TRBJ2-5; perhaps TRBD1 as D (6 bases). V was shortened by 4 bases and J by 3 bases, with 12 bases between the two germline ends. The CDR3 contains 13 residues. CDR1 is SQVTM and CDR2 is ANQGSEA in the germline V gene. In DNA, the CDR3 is TGCAGCGTTGTAGGGGGTCTAGAAGAGACCCAGTACTTC. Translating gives CSVVGGLEETQYF.

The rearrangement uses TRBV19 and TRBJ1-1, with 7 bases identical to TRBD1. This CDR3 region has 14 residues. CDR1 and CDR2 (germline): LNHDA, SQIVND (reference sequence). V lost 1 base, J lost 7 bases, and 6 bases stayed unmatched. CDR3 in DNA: TGTGCCAGTAGTATAGGAAGGGGGCAGGTTGAAGCTTTCTTT. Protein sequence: CASSIGRGQVEAFF.

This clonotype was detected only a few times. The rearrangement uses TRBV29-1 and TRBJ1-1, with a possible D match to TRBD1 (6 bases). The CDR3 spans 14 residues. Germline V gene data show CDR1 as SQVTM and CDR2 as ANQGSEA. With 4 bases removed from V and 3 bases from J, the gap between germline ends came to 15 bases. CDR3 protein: CSVVLGAVDTEAFF. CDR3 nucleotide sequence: TGCAGCGTTGTTCTGGGGGCGGTGGACACTGAAGCTTTCTTT.

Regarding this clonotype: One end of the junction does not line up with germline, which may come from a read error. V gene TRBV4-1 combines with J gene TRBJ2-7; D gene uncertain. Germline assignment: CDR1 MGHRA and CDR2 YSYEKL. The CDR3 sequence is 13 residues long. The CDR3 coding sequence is TGCGCCAGCAGCCAAGAGTCAAATGTGGGGTCCGTCTTC. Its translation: CASSQESNVGSVF.

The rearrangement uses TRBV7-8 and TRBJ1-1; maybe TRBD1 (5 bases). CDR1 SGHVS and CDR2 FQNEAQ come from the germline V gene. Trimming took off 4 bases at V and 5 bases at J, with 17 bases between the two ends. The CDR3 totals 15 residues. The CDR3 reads CASSYVGQGTTEAFF. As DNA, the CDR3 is TGTGCCAGCAGCTACGTGGGGCAGGGAACAACTGAAGCTTTCTTT.

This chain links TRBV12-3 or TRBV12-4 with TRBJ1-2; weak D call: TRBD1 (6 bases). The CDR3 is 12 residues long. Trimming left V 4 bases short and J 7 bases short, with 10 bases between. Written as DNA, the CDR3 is TGTGCCAGCAGTTCGGACAGAATTGGCTACACCTTC. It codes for CASSSDRIGYTF.

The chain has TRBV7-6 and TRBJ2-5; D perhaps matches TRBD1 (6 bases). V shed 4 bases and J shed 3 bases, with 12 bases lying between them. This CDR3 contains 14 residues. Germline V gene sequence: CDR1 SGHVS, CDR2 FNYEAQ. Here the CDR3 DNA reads TGTGCCAGCAGCTACCAGACAGGAAAAGAGACCCAGTACTTC. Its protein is CASSYQTGKETQYF.

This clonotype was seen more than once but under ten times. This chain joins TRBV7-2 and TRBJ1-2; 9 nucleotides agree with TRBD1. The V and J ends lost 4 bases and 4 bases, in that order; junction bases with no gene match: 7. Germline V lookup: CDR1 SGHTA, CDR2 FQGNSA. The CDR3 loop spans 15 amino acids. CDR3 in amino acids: CASSSTGTGSYGYTF. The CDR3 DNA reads TGTGCCAGCAGCTCAACCGGGACAGGGTCCTATGGCTACACCTTC.

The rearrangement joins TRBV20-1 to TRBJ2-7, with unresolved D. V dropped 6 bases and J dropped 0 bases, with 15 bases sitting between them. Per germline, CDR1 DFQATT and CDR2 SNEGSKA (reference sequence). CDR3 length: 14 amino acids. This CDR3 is CSAQDGTSSYEQYF. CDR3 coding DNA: TGCAGTGCCCAGGACGGAACGAGCTCCTACGAGCAGTACTTC.

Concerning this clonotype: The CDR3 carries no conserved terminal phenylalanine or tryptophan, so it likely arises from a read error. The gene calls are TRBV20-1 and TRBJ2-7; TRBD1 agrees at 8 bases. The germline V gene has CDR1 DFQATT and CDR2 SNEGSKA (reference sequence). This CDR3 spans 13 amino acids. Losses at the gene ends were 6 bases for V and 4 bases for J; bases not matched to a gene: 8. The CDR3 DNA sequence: TGCAGTGCCAGGACAGGGAATTGGTACGAGCAGTACCTC. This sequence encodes CSARTGNWYEQYL.

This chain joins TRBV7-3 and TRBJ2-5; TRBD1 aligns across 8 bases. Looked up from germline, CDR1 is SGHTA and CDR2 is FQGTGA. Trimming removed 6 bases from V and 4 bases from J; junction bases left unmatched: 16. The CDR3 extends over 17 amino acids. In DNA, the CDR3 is TGTGCCAGCAGGATTAGCCAATTGACAGGGGAAGGAGAGACCCAGTACTTC. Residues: CASRISQLTGEGETQYF.

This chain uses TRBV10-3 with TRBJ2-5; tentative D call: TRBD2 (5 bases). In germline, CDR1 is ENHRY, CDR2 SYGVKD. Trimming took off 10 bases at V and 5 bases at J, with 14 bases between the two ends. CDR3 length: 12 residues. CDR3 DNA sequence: TGTGCCAGCAGGACCCGAGGGGAGACCCAGTACTTC. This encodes CASRTRGETQYF.

CDR3 DNA sequence: TGTGCCAGCGGCGGGGGGCCCACCGGGGAGCTGTTTTTT. Translation: CASGGGPTGELFF. V usage is TRBV7-2 and J usage is TRBJ2-2; 8 bases are a match to TRBD2. Trimming removed 8 bases from V and 4 bases from J; junction bases left unmatched: 3. Germline values: CDR1 SGHTA, CDR2 FQGNSA. The length of the CDR3 is 13 residues.

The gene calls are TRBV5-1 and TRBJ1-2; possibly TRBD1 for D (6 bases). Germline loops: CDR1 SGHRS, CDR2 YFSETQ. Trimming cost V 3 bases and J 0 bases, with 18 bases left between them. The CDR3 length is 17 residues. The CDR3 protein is CASSWGAEYGANYGYTF. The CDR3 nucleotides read TGCGCCAGCAGCTGGGGGGCGGAGTATGGAGCTAACTATGGCTACACCTTC.

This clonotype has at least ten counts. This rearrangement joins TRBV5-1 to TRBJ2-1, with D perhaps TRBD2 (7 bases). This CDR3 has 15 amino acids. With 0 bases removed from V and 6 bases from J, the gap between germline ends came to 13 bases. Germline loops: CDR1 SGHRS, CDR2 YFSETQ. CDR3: CASSLGGGAFNEQFF. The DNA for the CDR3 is TGCGCCAGCAGCTTGGGTGGGGGGGCCTTCAATGAGCAGTTCTTC.

The CDR3 is CASSLGSSSYNEQFF. CDR3 nucleotide sequence: TGCGCCAGCAGCTTAGGATCATCCTCCTACAATGAGCAGTTCTTC. J is TRBJ2-1 and V is TRBV5-1; D uncertain. This CDR3 has 15 residues. Between the trimmed V and J ends, which lost 2 bases and 0 bases, there was a span of 9 bases. Germline-derived CDR1 and CDR2 are SGHRS and YFSETQ. Using reference TRBV5-1 and TRBJ2-1 for the parts outside the CDR3, the full variable domain is KAGVTQTPRYLIKTRGQQVTLSCSPISGHRSVSWYQQTPGQGLQFLFEYFSETQRNKGNFPGRFSGRQFSNSRSEMNVSTLELGDSALYLCASSLGSSSYNEQFFGPGTRLTVL.

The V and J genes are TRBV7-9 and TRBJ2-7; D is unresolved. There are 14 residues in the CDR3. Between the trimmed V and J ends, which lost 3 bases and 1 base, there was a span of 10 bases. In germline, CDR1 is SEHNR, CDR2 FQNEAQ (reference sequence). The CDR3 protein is CASSLVPGSYEQYF. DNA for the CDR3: TGTGCCAGCAGCTTGGTTCCGGGTTCCTACGAGCAGTACTTC.

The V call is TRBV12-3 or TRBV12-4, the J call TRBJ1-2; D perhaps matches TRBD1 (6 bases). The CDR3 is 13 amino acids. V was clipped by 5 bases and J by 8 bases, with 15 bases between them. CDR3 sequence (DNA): TGTGCCAGCAGTAAAGGGGGGGACGGCGGCTACACCTTC. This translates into CASSKGGDGGYTF.

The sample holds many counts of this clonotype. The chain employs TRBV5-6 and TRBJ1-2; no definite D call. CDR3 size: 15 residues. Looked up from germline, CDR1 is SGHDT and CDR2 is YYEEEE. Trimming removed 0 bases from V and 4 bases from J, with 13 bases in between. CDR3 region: CASSLGGVGTYGYTF. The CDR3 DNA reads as TGTGCCAGCAGCTTGGGCGGGGTGGGAACCTATGGCTACACCTTC. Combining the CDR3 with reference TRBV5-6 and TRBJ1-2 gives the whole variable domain DAGVTQSPTHLIKTRGQQVTLRCSPKSGHDTVSWYQQALGQGPQFIFQYYEEEERQRGNFPDRFSGHQFPNYSSELNVNALLLGDSALYLCASSLGGVGTYGYTFGSGTRLTVV.

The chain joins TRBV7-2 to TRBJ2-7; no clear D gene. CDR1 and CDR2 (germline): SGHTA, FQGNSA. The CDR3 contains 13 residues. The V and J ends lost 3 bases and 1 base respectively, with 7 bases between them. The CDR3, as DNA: TGTGCCAGCAGCTTTGCGCGGTCCTACGAGCAGTACTTC. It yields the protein CASSFARSYEQYF.

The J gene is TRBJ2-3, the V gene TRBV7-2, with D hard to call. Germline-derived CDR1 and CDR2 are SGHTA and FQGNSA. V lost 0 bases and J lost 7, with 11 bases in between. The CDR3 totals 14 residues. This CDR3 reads CASSLAMPPHTQYF. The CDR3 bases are TGTGCCAGCAGCTTAGCTATGCCCCCCCATACGCAGTATTTT.

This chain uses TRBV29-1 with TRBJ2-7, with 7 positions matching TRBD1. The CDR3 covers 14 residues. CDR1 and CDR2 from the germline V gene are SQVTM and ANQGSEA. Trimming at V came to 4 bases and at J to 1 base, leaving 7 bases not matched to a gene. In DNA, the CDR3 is TGCAGCGTTGCCGGGACAGTATTATCCTACGAGCAGTACTTC. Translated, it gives CSVAGTVLSYEQYF.

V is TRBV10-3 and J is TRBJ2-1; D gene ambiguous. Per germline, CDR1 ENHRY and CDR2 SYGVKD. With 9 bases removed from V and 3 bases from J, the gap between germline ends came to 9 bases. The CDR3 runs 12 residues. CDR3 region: CAIAERYNEQFF. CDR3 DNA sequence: TGTGCCATAGCAGAGCGCTACAATGAGCAGTTCTTC.

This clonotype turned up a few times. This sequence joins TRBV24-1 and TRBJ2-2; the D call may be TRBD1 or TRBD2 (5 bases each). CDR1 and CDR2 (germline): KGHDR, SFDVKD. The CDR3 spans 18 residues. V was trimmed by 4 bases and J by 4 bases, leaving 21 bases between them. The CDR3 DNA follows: TGTGCCACCAGTGAAATATACGTACGGGGCGACGCCACCGGGGAGCTGTTTTTT. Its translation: CATSEIYVRGDATGELFF.

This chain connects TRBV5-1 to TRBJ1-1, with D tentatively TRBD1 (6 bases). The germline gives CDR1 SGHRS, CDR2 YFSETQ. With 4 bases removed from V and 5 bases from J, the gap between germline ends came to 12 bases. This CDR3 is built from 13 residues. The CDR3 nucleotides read TGCGCCAGCAGCGTCAACAGGGTTACTGAAGCTTTCTTT. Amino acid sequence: CASSVNRVTEAFF.

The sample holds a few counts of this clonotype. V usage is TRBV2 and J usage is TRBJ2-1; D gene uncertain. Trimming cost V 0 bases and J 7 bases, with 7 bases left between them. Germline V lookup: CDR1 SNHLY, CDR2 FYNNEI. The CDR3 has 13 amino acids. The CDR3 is CASSEAVPNEQFF. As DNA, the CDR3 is TGTGCCAGCAGTGAAGCTGTGCCTAATGAGCAGTTCTTC.

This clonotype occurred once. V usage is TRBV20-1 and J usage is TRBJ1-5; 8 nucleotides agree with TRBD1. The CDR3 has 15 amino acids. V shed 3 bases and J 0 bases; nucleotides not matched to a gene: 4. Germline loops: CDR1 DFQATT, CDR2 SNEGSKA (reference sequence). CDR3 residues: CSARGQAYSNQPQHF. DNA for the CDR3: TGCAGTGCTAGGGGACAGGCCTATAGCAATCAGCCCCAGCATTTT.

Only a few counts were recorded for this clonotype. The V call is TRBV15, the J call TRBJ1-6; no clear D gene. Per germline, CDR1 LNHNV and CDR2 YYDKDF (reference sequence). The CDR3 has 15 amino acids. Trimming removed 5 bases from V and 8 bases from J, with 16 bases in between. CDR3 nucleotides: TGTGCCACCAGCCCCTCGCCCCGGCCGGATTCACCCCTCCACTTT. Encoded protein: CATSPSPRPDSPLHF.

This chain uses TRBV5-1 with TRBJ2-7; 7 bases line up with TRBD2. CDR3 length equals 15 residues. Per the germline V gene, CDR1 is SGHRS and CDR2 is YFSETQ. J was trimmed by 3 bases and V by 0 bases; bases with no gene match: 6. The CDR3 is CASSLVAGEFYEQYF. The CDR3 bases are TGCGCCAGCAGCTTGGTCGCGGGAGAGTTCTACGAGCAGTACTTC. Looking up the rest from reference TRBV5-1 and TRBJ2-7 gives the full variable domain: KAGVTQTPRYLIKTRGQQVTLSCSPISGHRSVSWYQQTPGQGLQFLFEYFSETQRNKGNFPGRFSGRQFSNSRSEMNVSTLELGDSALYLCASSLVAGEFYEQYFGPGTRLTVT.